The entry that follows covers one T cell receptor (beta chain) sequence. Residents of about two dozen US areas, aged roughly 18 to 90 years, made up the participants. Some clones are missing from TCRdb's copy, which holds only in-frame ones; the method was immunoSEQ multiplex PCR. The sample records 250,000 or so clones, roughly 87% being singletons. The data derive from a study of blood T cell repertoires in COVID-19. CDR1 is SGHNT and CDR2 is YYREEE in the germline V gene (reference sequence). CDR3 length equals 15 residues. After removal of 4 bases from V and 4 bases from J, the junction contained 6 bases not matched to a gene.

Sample: PBMCs or T cells enriched from blood (not recorded which). The origin of this receptor is a man aged 25 to 40 who had recovered from COVID-19. The chain couples TRBV5-4 to TRBJ2-5, with 11 nucleotides matching TRBD1. CDR3 region: CASSDGQGARETQYF. DNA of the CDR3: TGTGCCAGCAGCGACGGACAGGGGGCGCGAGAGACCCAGTACTTC.